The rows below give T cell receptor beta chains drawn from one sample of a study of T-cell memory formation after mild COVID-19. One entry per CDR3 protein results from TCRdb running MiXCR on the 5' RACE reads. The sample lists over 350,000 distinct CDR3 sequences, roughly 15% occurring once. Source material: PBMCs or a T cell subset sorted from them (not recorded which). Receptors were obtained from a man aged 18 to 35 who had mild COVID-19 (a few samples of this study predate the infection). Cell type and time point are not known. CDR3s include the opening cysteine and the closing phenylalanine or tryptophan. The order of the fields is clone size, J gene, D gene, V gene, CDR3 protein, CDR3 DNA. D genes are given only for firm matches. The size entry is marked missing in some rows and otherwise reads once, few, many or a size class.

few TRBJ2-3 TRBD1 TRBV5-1 CASSPGQYSDTQYF TGCGCCAGCAGTCCGGGACAGTACTCCGATACGCAGTATTTT
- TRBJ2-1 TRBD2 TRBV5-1 CASSPRQAGSSYNEQFF TGCGCCAGCAGCCCACGTCAAGCGGGGAGCTCCTACAATGAGCAGTTCTTC
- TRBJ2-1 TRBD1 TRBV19 CASSSSGTGGIF TGTGCCAGTAGTTCATCCGGGACAGGGGGCATCTTC
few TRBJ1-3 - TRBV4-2 CASSGAGSGNTIYF TGTGCCAGCAGCGGGGCAGGCTCTGGAAACACCATATATTTT
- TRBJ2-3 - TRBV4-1 CASSLRNRRTDTQYF TGCGCCAGCAGCCTTCGGAATCGTCGCACAGATACGCAGTATTTT
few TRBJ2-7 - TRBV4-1 CASSQATGPYEQYF TGCGCCAGCAGCCAAGCGACAGGCCCCTACGAGCAGTACTTC
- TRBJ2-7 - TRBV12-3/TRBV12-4 CASSFSSLREQYF TGTGCCAGCAGTTTCTCATCCCTTCGCGAGCAGTACTTC
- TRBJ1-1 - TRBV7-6 CASSETGGTEAFF TGTGCCAGCAGCGAGACGGGGGGCACTGAAGCTTTCTTT
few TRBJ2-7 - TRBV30 CAWSVYGSTVF TGTGCCTGGAGTGTATATGGTTCAACGGTCTTC
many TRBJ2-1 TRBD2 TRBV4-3 CASSQTSGGYNEQFF TGCGCCAGCAGCCAGACTAGCGGGGGCTACAATGAGCAGTTCTTC